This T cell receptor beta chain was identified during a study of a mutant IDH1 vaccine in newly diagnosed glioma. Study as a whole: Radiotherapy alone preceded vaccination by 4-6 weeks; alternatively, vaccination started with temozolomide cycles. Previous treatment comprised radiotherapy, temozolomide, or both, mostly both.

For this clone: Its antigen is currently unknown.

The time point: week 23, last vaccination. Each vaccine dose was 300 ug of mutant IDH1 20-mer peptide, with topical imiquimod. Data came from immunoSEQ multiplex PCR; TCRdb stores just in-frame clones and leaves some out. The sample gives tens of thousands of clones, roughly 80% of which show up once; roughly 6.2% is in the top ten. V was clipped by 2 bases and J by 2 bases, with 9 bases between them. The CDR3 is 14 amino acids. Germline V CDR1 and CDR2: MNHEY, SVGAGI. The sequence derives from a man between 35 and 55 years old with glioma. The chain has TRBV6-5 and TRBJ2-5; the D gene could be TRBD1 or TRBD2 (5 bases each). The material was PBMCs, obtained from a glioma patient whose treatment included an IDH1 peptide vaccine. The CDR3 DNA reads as TGTGCCAGCAGTTACACCGGGGCTCAAGAGACCCAGTACTTC. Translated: CASSYTGAQETQYF.